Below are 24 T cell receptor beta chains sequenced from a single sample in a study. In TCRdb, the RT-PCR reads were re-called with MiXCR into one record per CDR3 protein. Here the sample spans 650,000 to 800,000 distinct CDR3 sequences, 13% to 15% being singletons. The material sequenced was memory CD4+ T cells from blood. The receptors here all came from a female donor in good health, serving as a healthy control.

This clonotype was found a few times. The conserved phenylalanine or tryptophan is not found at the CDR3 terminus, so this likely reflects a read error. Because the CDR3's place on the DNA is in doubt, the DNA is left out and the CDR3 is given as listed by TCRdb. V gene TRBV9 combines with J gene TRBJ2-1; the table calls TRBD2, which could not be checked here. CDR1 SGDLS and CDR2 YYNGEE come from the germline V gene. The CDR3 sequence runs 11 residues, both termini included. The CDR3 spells CASSDHILGVC.

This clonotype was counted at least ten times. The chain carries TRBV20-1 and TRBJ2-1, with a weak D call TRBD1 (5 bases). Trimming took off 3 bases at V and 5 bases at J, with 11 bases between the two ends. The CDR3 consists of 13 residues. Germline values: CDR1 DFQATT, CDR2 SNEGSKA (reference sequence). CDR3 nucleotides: TGCAGTGCTAGTTCCCAGGGAAACAATGAGCAGTTCTTC. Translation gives CSASSQGNNEQFF.

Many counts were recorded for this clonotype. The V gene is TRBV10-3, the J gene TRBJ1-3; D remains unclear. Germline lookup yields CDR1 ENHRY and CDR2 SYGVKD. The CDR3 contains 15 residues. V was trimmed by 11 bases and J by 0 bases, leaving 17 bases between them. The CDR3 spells CASAKGESSGNTIYF. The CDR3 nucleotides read TGTGCCTCGGCAAAGGGCGAGAGCTCTGGAAACACCATATATTTT.

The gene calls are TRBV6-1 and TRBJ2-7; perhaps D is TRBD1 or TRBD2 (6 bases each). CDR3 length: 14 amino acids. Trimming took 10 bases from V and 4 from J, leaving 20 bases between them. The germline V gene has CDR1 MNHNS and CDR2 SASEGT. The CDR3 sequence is CATVYREEAYEQYF. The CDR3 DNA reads TGTGCCACCGTATACAGGGAGGAGGCATACGAGCAGTACTTC.

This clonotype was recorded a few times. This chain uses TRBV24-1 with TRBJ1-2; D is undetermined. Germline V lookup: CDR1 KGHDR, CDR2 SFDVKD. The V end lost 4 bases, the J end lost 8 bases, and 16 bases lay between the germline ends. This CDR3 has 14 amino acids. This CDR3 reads CATSDLDQIGGYTF. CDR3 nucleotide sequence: TGTGCCACCAGTGACCTGGACCAGATAGGAGGCTACACCTTC.

CDR3 region: CASSPRTVPIAQHF. For the CDR3, the DNA is TGTGCCAGCAGCCCCCGGACAGTGCCTATTGCCCAGCATTTT. The J gene is TRBJ1-5, the V gene TRBV5-6, with D possibly matching TRBD1 (6 bases). The CDR3 loop spans 14 amino acids. CDR1 is SGHDT, CDR2 YYEEEE, per germline. Trimming removed 4 bases at V and 11 bases at J, with 19 bases between.

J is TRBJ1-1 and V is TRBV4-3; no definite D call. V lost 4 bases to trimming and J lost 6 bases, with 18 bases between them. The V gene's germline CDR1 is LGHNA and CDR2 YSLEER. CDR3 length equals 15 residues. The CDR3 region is CASSLDKRPSAEAFF. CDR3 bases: TGCGCCAGCAGCCTCGACAAACGCCCGAGCGCTGAAGCTTTCTTT.

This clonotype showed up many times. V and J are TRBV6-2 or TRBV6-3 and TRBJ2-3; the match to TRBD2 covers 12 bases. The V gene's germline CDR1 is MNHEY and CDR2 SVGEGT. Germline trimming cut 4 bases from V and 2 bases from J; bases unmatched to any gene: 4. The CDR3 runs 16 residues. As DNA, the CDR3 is TGTGCCAGCAGTTCGGGACTAGCGGGTTTCACAGATACGCAGTATTTT. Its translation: CASSSGLAGFTDTQYF.

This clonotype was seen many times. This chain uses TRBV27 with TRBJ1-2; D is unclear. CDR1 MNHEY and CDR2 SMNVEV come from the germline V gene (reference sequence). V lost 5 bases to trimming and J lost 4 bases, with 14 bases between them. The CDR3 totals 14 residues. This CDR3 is CASSRKGVRYGYTF. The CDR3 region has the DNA TGTGCCAGCAGTAGAAAGGGTGTACGCTATGGCTACACCTTC.

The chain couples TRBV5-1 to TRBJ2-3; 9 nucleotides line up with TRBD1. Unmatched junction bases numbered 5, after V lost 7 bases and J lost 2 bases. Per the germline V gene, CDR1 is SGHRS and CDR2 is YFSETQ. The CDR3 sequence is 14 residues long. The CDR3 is CASAGQGYTDTQYF. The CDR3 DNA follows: TGCGCCAGCGCGGGACAGGGCTACACAGATACGCAGTATTTT.

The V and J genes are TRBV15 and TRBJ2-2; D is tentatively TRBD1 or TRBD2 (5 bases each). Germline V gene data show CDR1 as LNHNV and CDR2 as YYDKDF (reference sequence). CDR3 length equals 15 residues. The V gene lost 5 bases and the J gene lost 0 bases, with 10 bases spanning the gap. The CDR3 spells CATSRGRSNTGELFF. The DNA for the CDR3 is TGTGCCACCAGCCGGGGACGGTCGAACACCGGGGAGCTGTTTTTT.

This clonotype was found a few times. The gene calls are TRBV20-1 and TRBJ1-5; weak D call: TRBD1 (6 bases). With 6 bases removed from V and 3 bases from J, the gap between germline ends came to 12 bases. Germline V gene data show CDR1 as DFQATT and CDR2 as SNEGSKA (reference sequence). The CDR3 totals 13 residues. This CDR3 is CSAAGVYNQPQHF. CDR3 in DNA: TGCAGTGCGGCAGGGGTTTACAATCAGCCCCAGCATTTT.

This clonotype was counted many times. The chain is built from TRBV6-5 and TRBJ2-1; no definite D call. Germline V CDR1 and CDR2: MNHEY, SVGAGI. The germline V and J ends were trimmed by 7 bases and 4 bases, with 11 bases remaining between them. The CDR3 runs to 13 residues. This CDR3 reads CASISSFYNEQFF. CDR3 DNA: TGTGCCAGCATATCCAGCTTTTACAATGAGCAGTTCTTC.

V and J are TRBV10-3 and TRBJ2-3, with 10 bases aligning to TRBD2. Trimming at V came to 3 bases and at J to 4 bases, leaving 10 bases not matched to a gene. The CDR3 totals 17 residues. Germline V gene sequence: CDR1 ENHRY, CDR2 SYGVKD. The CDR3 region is CAISDSPSGSFADTQYF. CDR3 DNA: TGTGCCATCAGTGACTCCCCTAGCGGGAGTTTTGCAGATACGCAGTATTTT.

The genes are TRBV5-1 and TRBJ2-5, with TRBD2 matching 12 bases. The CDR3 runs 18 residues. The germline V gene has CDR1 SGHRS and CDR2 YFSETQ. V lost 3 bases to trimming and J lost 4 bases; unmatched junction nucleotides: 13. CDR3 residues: CASSSVGLAGNRGETQYF. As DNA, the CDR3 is TGCGCCAGCAGCTCGGTTGGACTAGCGGGAAATCGTGGAGAGACCCAGTACTTC.

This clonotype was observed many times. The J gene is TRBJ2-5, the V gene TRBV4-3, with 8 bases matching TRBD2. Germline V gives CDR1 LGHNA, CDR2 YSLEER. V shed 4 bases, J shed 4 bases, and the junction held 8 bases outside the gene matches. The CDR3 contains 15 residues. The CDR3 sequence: CASSPMSGGPETQYF. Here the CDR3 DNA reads TGCGCCAGCAGCCCGATGTCGGGGGGGCCAGAGACCCAGTACTTC.

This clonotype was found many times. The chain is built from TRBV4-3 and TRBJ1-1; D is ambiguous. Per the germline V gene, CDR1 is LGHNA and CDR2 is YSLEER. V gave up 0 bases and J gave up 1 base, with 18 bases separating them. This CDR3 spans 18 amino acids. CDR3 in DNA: TGCGCCAGCAGCCAAGATTATTTGAGGGCGCCGGAGAACACTGAAGCTTTCTTT. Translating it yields CASSQDYLRAPENTEAFF.

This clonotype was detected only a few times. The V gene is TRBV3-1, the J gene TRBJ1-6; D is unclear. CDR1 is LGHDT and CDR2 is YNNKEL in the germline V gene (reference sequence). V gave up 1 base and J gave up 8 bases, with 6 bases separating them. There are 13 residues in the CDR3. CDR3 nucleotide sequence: TGTGCCAGCAGCCAAGTCCCAGATTCACCCCTCCACTTT. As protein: CASSQVPDSPLHF.

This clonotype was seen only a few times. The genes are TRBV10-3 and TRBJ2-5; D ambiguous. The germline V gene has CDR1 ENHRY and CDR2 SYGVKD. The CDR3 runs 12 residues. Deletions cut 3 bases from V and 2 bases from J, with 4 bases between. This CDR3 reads CAISDQQETQYF. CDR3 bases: TGTGCCATCAGTGACCAACAAGAGACCCAGTACTTC.

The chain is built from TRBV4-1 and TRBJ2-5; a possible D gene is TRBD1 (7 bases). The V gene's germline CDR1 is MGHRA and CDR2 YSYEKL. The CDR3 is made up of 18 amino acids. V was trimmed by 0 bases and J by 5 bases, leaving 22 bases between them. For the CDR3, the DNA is TGCGCCAGCAGCCAAGAACGGAGGGACAGCCTAACGGGGGAGACCCAGTACTTC. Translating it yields CASSQERRDSLTGETQYF.

In DNA, the CDR3 is TGCGCCAGCAGAGAAGATGGGACAATAAGCACAGATACGCAGTATTTT. Its protein product is CASREDGTISTDTQYF. The chain links TRBV5-1 to TRBJ2-3; a possible D gene is TRBD1 (6 bases). This CDR3 has 16 residues. V lost 5 bases and J 0 bases, leaving 16 bases between the germline ends. Germline V gene lookup returns CDR1 SGHRS and CDR2 YFSETQ.

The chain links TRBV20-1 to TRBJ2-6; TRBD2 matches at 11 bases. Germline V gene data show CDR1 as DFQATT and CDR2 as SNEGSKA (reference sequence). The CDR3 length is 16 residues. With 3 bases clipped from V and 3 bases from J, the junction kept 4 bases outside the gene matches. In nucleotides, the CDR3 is TGCAGTGCTAGGACTAGCGGGATGGGTGGGGCCAACGTCCTGACTTTC. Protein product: CSARTSGMGGANVLTF.

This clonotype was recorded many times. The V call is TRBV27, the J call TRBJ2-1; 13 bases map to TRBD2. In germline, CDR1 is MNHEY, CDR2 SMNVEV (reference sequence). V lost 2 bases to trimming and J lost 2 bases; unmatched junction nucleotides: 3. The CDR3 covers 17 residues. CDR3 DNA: TGTGCCAGCAGTTTAAGGGGACTAGCGGGAACCTACAATGAGCAGTTCTTC. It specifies CASSLRGLAGTYNEQFF.

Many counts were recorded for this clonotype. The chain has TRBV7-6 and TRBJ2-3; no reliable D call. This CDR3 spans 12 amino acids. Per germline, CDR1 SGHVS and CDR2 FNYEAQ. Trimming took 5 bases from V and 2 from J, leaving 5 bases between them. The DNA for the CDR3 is TGTGCCAGCAGCCACAACACAGATACGCAGTATTTT. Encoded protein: CASSHNTDTQYF.